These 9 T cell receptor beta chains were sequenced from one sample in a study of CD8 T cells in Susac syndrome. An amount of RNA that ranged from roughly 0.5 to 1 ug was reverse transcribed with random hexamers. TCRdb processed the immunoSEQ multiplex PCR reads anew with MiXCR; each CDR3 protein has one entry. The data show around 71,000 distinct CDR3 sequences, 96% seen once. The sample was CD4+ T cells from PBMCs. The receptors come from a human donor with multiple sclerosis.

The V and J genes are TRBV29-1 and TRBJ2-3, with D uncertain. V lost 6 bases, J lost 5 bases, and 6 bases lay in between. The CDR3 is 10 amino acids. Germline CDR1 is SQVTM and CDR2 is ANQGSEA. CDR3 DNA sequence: TGCAGCGTCGCCCAAGATACGCAGTATTTT. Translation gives CSVAQDTQYF.

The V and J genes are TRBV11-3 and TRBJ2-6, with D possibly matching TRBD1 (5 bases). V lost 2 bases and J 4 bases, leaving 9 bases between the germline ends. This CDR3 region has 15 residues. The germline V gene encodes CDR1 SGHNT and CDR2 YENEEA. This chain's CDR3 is CASSLSGSGANVLTF. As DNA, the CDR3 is TGTGCCAGCAGCTTATCAGGGTCCGGGGCCAACGTCCTGACTTTC.

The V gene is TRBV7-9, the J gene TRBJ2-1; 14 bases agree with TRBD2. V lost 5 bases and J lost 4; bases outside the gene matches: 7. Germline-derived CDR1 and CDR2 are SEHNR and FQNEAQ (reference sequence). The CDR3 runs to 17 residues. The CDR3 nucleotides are TGTGCCAGCAGCATAACCGGACTAGCGGGGGGATACAATGAGCAGTTCTTC. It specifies CASSITGLAGGYNEQFF.

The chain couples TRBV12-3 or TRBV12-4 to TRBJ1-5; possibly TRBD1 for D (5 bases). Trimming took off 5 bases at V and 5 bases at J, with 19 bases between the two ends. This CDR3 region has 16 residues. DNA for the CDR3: TGTGCCAGCAGTCTGAGGGGCAGCCTGGGGGATCAGCCCCAGCATTTT. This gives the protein CASSLRGSLGDQPQHF.

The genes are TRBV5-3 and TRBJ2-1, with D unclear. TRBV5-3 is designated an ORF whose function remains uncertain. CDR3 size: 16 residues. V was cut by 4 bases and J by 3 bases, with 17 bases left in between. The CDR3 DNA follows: TGTGCCAGAAGCACTAACCCCCGGTGGAACTACAATGAGCAGTTCTTC. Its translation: CARSTNPRWNYNEQFF.

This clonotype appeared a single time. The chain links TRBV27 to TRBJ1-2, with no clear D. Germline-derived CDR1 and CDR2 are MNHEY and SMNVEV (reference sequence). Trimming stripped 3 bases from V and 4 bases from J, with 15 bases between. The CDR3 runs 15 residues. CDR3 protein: CASSFSDPWPYGYTF. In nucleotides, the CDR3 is TGTGCCAGCAGTTTTTCGGACCCCTGGCCCTATGGCTACACCTTC.

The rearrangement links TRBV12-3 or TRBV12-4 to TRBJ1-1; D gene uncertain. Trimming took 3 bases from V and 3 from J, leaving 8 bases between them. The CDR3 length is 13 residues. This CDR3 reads CASSFGGDTEAFF. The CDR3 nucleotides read TGTGCCAGCAGTTTCGGCGGGGACACTGAAGCTTTCTTT.

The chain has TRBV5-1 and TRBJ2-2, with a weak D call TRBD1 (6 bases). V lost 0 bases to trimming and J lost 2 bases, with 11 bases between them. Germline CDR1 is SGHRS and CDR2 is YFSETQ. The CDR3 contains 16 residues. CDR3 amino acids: CASSLVPGDNTGELFF. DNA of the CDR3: TGCGCCAGCAGCTTGGTACCAGGGGATAACACCGGGGAGCTGTTTTTT. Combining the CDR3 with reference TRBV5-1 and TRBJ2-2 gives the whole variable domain KAGVTQTPRYLIKTRGQQVTLSCSPISGHRSVSWYQQTPGQGLQFLFEYFSETQRNKGNFPGRFSGRQFSNSRSEMNVSTLELGDSALYLCASSLVPGDNTGELFFGEGSRLTVL.

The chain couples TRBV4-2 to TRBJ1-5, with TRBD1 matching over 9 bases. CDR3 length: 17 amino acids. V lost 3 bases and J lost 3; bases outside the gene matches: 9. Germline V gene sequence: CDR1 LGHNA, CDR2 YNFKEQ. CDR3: CASSHDGTGSTNQPQHF. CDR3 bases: TGTGCCAGCAGCCATGATGGGACAGGGTCTACCAATCAGCCCCAGCATTTT.